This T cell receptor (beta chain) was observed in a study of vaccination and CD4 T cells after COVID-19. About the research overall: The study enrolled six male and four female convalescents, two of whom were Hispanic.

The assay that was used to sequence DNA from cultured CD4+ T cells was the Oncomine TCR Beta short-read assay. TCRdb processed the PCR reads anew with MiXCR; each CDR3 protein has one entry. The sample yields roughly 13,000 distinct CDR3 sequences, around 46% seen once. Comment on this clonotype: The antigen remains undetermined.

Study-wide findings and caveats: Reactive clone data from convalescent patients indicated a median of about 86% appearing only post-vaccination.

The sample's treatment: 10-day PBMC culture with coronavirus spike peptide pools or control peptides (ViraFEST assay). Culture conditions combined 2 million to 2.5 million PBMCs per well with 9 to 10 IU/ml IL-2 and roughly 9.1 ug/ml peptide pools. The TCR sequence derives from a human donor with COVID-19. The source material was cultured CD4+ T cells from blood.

Here the CDR3 DNA reads TGTGCCAGCAGCCCTGGGACAGGGACTCCAGATACGCAGTATTTT. Protein product: CASSPGTGTPDTQYF. The rearrangement uses TRBV5-6 and TRBJ2-3, with 9 bases aligning to TRBD1. V lost 4 bases and J lost 4; bases outside the gene matches: 7. CDR3 length: 15 residues. Germline V gene sequence: CDR1 SGHDT, CDR2 YYEEEE.